One sample yielded the 8 T cell receptor beta chains listed below, sequenced in a study of blood T cell repertoires in COVID-19 (dated by TCRdb to 2019 to 2021). Library construction relied on the immunoSEQ multiplex PCR assay. TCRdb stores this immuneACCESS table with in-frame sequences only. Part of the clones is absent; in the studies checked, under half of the shortfall reflects unresolved V genes, and no reason is known for the rest. Recorded for this sample are roughly 260,000 clones; around four fifths of them occurred a single time. Clones ranked in the top ten supply about 4% of the sample. Material: peripheral blood. The source is a woman in her thirties or forties with active or convalescent COVID-19.

The rearrangement joins TRBV3-1 (or the pseudogene TRBV3-2) to TRBJ2-7, with 8 bases fitting TRBD1. Looked up from germline, CDR1 is LGHDT and CDR2 is YNNKEL (reference sequence). This CDR3 has 17 amino acids. Trimming at V came to 4 bases and at J to 0 bases, leaving 11 bases not matched to a gene. DNA of the CDR3: TGTGCCAGCAGCCGGCCCGGACAGGGACGCTTCTCCTACGAGCAGTACTTC. As protein: CASSRPGQGRFSYEQYF.

The chain combines TRBV4-2 with TRBJ1-2, with 8 bases that match TRBD1. V shed 1 base and J 4 bases; nucleotides not matched to a gene: 5. The CDR3 is 15 amino acids. CDR1 and CDR2 (germline): LGHNA, YNFKEQ. The chain's CDR3 is CASSQAPTGVYGYTF. DNA for the CDR3: TGTGCCAGCAGCCAAGCCCCGACAGGGGTCTATGGCTACACCTTC.

This clone was seen more than once but under ten times. The chain couples TRBV12-3 or TRBV12-4 to TRBJ2-1; D call uncertain. This CDR3 has 11 amino acids. The V and J ends lost 4 bases and 10 bases respectively, with 8 bases between them. CDR3 region: CASSWLSEQFF. CDR3 in DNA: TGTGCCAGCAGTTGGCTCTCCGAGCAGTTCTTC.

The rearrangement uses TRBV7-3 and TRBJ2-2, with 8 positions matching TRBD2. The CDR3 has 14 residues. CDR1 is SGHTA and CDR2 is FQGTGA in the germline V gene. J was trimmed by 5 bases and V by 5 bases; bases with no gene match: 4. CDR3 residues: CASSPGGPTGELFF. CDR3 coding DNA: TGTGCCAGCAGCCCGGGGGGGCCTACCGGGGAGCTGTTTTTT.

In the case of this clone: Within the sample, other DNA sequences also encode this same CDR3. The rearrangement joins TRBV12-3 or TRBV12-4 to TRBJ1-3; D is undetermined. V was pared by 3 bases and J by 4 bases, with 4 bases between. This CDR3 has 12 amino acids. CDR3 nucleotides: TGTGCCAGCAGTTTTGGCGGAAACACCATATATTTT. Encoded protein: CASSFGGNTIYF.

This clone appeared a few times. The V and J genes are TRBV5-1 and TRBJ1-1; D not certain. Trimming removed 0 bases at V and 4 bases at J, with 13 bases between. The CDR3 is made up of 15 amino acids. Germline loops: CDR1 SGHRS, CDR2 YFSETQ. CDR3 in amino acids: CASSLGGSGGTEAFF. In nucleotides, the CDR3 is TGCGCCAGCAGCTTGGGAGGGAGTGGCGGCACTGAAGCTTTCTTT.

This clone has only one observation. The chain is built from TRBV15 and TRBJ2-1; D might be TRBD1 (6 bases). The CDR3 sequence is 14 residues long. Germline lookup yields CDR1 LNHNV and CDR2 YYDKDF (reference sequence). V lost 5 bases and J lost 4, with 12 bases in between. DNA for the CDR3: TGTGCCACCAGCCTCGCGACAGGTTACAATGAGCAGTTCTTC. This sequence encodes CATSLATGYNEQFF. The full variable domain, rest sourced from reference TRBV15 and TRBJ2-1, is DAMVIQNPRYQVTQFGKPVTLSCSQTLNHNVMYWYQQKSSQAPKLLFHYYDKDFNNEADTPDNFQSRRPNTSFCFLDIRSPGLGDTAMYLCATSLATGYNEQFFGPGTRLTVL.

The CDR3 region has the DNA TGTGCCAGCAGCCTCCAGGGGGCGGATGAAAAACTGTTTTTT. Translated: CASSLQGADEKLFF. The chain couples TRBV5-4 to TRBJ1-4; 8 bases are shared with TRBD1. The germline CDR1 and CDR2 sequences are SGHNT and YYREEE (reference sequence). This CDR3 spans 14 amino acids. The V segment lost 4 bases and the J segment 6 bases; nucleotides outside the gene matches: 5.